The next 16 T cell receptor beta chains were all read from a single sample in a study of CD4 T cells in relation to SARS-CoV-2 and coronaviruses. Unexposed donor CD4+ T cells date from about 2011-2019, before the COVID-19 pandemic. The cells were cultured for about 10 days before CD4+ T cells were isolated. These TCRs' antigens remain unknown. Data came from immunoSEQ multiplex PCR; TCRdb stores just in-frame clones and leaves some out. The sample lists just over 15,000 clones; approximately 78% were seen once. The sequenced material came from CD4+ T cells from PBMCs, cultured in vitro. The receptors were gathered from a human donor in good health.

The chain uses TRBV7-9 and TRBJ2-7; D possibly matches TRBD1 or TRBD2 (5 bases each). Germline values: CDR1 SEHNR, CDR2 FQNEAQ (reference sequence). The CDR3 is made up of 17 amino acids. The V gene lost 5 bases and the J gene lost 6 bases, with 26 bases spanning the gap. As DNA, the CDR3 is TGTGCCAGCAGCCCCGCTGGGGGAACTAGTTGGTCCGGCGAGCAGTACTTC. Protein product: CASSPAGGTSWSGEQYF.

The chain uses TRBV30 and TRBJ1-6; 8 bases are shared with TRBD1. J was trimmed by 10 bases and V by 3 bases; bases with no gene match: 5. The CDR3 has 13 amino acids. Germline-derived CDR1 and CDR2 are GTSNPN and SVGIG (reference sequence). The CDR3 DNA reads TGTGCCTGGAGCGGACAGGGCGGATCACCCCTCCACTTT. This gives the protein CAWSGQGGSPLHF. Full variable domain (rest looked up from reference TRBV30 and TRBJ1-6): SQTIHQWPATLVQPVGSPLSLECTVEGTSNPNLYWYRQAAGRGLQLLFYSVGIGQISSEVPQNLSASRPQDRQFILSSKKLLLSDSGFYLCAWSGQGGSPLHFGNGTRLTVT.

This chain uses TRBV28 with TRBJ1-1; TRBD1 is a possible D gene (5 bases). Germline lookup yields CDR1 MDHEN and CDR2 SYDVKM. The CDR3 is made up of 12 amino acids. The V and J ends lost 8 bases and 7 bases respectively, with 14 bases between them. The CDR3 DNA is TGTGCCAGCGTTTTCGGGGACGGTGAAGCTTTCTTT. Its translation is CASVFGDGEAFF. The entire variable domain, with the rest obtained from reference TRBV28 and TRBJ1-1, is as follows: DVKVTQSSRYLVKRTGEKVFLECVQDMDHENMFWYRQDPGLGLRLIYFSYDVKMKEKGDIPEGYSVSREKKERFSLILESASTNQTSMYLCASVFGDGEAFFGQGTRLTVV.

This chain joins TRBV28 and TRBJ2-5; 9 positions agree with TRBD1. The germline gives CDR1 MDHEN, CDR2 SYDVKM. The CDR3 runs to 15 residues. J lost 5 bases, V lost 8 bases, and 12 bases had no gene match. This chain's CDR3 is CASGANRGLSETQYF. The CDR3 DNA reads as TGTGCCAGCGGCGCGAACAGGGGGCTGTCGGAGACCCAGTACTTC.

This clone was counted once. This chain links TRBV10-2 with TRBJ1-5; no clear D gene. Per germline, CDR1 WSHSY and CDR2 SAAADI. The CDR3 length is 15 residues. Trimming cost V 3 bases and J 0 bases, with 9 bases left between them. Written as DNA, the CDR3 is TGCGCCAGCAGTGATGCGGGGTATAGCAATCAGCCCCAGCATTTT. It translates to CASSDAGYSNQPQHF.

CDR3 sequence: CASSYLQGGWGYTF. Here the CDR3 DNA reads TGTGCCAGCAGCTATCTACAGGGAGGCTGGGGCTACACCTTC. The rearrangement uses TRBV7-8 and TRBJ1-2; tentatively, D is TRBD1 (6 bases). This CDR3 region has 14 residues. V lost 4 bases and J 8 bases, leaving 17 bases between the germline ends. CDR1 is SGHVS and CDR2 is FQNEAQ in the germline V gene. The full variable domain, in which reference TRBV7-8 and TRBJ1-2 provide the parts outside the CDR3, is GAGVSQSPRYKVAKRGQDVALRCDPISGHVSLFWYQQALGQGPEFLTYFQNEAQLDKSGLPSDRFFAERPEGSVSTLKIQRTQQEDSAVYLCASSYLQGGWGYTFGSGTRLTVV.

J is TRBJ1-5 and V is TRBV18; 9 bases agree with TRBD1. Germline loops: CDR1 KGHSH, CDR2 LQKENI. This CDR3 is 14 amino acids long. With 6 bases clipped from V and 5 bases from J, the junction kept 5 bases outside the gene matches. The CDR3 coding sequence is TGTGCCAGCTCCCCCGACAGGGGGTATCAGCCCCAGCATTTT. Translation: CASSPDRGYQPQHF.

V gene TRBV30 combines with J gene TRBJ1-4; tentative D call: TRBD1 (5 bases). This CDR3 has 17 residues. Germline V gene data show CDR1 as GTSNPN and CDR2 as SVGIG (reference sequence). Trimming cost V 3 bases and J 7 bases, with 24 bases left between them. CDR3 loop: CAWSDNPLAGRGEKLFF. The CDR3 nucleotides are TGTGCCTGGAGCGATAACCCCCTGGCAGGGCGCGGTGAAAAACTGTTTTTT.

The rearrangement links TRBV2 to TRBJ2-5; D is undetermined. Germline V gene lookup returns CDR1 SNHLY and CDR2 FYNNEI. V shed 2 bases and J shed 5 bases, with 12 bases lying between them. This CDR3 is built from 14 residues. The CDR3 nucleotides are TGTGCCAGCAGTGAATCTCAGAAGGCGGAGACCCAGTACTTC. Its protein is CASSESQKAETQYF.

The chain joins TRBV5-8 to TRBJ2-5; 8 bases fit TRBD1. The CDR3 spans 16 residues. The germline V gene encodes CDR1 SGHTS and CDR2 YDEGEE. V trimming: 3 bases; J trimming: 4 bases; junction bases outside the gene matches: 11. The CDR3 region is CASSSATGARVETQYF. CDR3 nucleotides: TGTGCCAGCAGCTCCGCGACAGGGGCCCGTGTAGAGACCCAGTACTTC.

V is TRBV10-2 and J is TRBJ1-2; 9 bases match TRBD1. The CDR3 runs to 15 residues. Trimming removed 6 bases from V and 3 bases from J; junction bases left unmatched: 8. Germline CDR1 is WSHSY and CDR2 is SAAADI. CDR3 protein: CASSPRDRADYGYTF. The CDR3 region has the DNA TGCGCCAGCAGCCCAAGGGACAGGGCCGACTATGGCTACACCTTC.

The chain combines TRBV7-8 with TRBJ1-5, with D tentatively TRBD1 (6 bases). V dropped 5 bases and J dropped 3 bases, with 14 bases sitting between them. In germline, CDR1 is SGHVS, CDR2 FQNEAQ. The CDR3 runs 15 residues. CDR3 amino acids: CASSPGAGNNQPQHF. The CDR3 bases are TGTGCCAGCAGCCCAGGGGCCGGGAACAATCAGCCCCAGCATTTT.

The chain links TRBV5-4 to TRBJ2-2, with 7 bases lining up with TRBD1. Germline CDR1 and CDR2: SGHNT and YYREEE (reference sequence). Unmatched junction bases numbered 9, after V lost 3 bases and J lost 4 bases. This CDR3 comprises 16 residues. The CDR3 region has the DNA TGTGCCAGCAGCTACAGACCAGACAGGGCCACCGGGGAGCTGTTTTTT. Its protein product is CASSYRPDRATGELFF.

The chain couples TRBV4-2 to TRBJ1-1; TRBD1 aligns across 10 bases. There are 16 residues in the CDR3. From germline, CDR1 is LGHNA and CDR2 YNFKEQ. V shed 2 bases, J shed 1 base, and the junction held 4 bases outside the gene matches. The CDR3 spells CASSQLGQGGNTEAFF. The DNA for the CDR3 is TGTGCCAGCAGCCAACTTGGACAGGGGGGGAACACTGAAGCTTTCTTT.

The chain joins TRBV5-4 to TRBJ1-1; D uncertain. CDR1 and CDR2 from the germline V gene are SGHNT and YYREEE (reference sequence). The CDR3 consists of 13 residues. V lost 0 bases, J lost 1 base, and 4 bases lay in between. The CDR3 bases are TGTGCCAGCAGCTTGGGGGGGAACACTGAAGCTTTCTTT. Translating it yields CASSLGGNTEAFF.

This clone was seen only once. The chain employs TRBV19 and TRBJ2-7; a weak D match, TRBD1 (5 bases). The V end was cut by 6 bases, the J end by 2 bases, with 11 bases between. CDR3 length: 13 amino acids. Germline CDR1 and CDR2: LNHDA and SQIVND (reference sequence). The DNA of the CDR3 is TGTGCCAGTAGCTTGACAGACCCCTACGAGCAGTACTTC. Residues: CASSLTDPYEQYF. Combining the CDR3 with reference TRBV19 and TRBJ2-7 gives the whole variable domain DGGITQSPKYLFRKEGQNVTLSCEQNLNHDAMYWYRQDPGQGLRLIYYSQIVNDFQKGDIAEGYSVSREKKESFPLTVTSAQKNPTAFYLCASSLTDPYEQYFGPGTRLTVT.